Listed below are T cell receptor beta chains from one sample, sequenced in a study of T cell changes during pregnancy in multiple sclerosis. Only in-frame clones appear in the TCRdb table, and some are missing; sequencing was by immunoSEQ multiplex PCR. This sample has roughly 35,000 clones, with approximately 92% found just once. Sequenced: PBMCs (not recorded whether the cells were cultured). The receptors here all came from a female donor with multiple sclerosis, enrolled in a pregnancy study. The CDR3 runs from the conserved cysteine through the conserved F or W. D genes are given only for firm matches. Expanded clones are given a class, and other clones once, few, many or no size at all.

size: .; J: TRBJ2-5; D: TRBD1; V: TRBV29-1; length: 14; CDR3: CSVVRTGVQETQYF; DNA: TGCAGCGTTGTACGAACAGGGGTACAAGAGACCCAGTACTTC
size: .; J: TRBJ2-7; D: .; V: TRBV2; length: 11; CDR3: CASMGAYEQYF; DNA: TGTGCCAGCATGGGGGCCTACGAGCAGTACTTC
size: .; J: TRBJ2-1; D: .; V: TRBV30; length: 13; CDR3: CAWSRKEYNEQFF; DNA: TGTGCCTGGAGCAGGAAAGAGTACAATGAGCAGTTCTTC
size: .; J: TRBJ2-2; D: .; V: TRBV27; length: 13; CDR3: CASSLWGTGELFF; DNA: TGTGCCAGCAGTCTATGGGGCACCGGGGAGCTGTTTTTT
size: .; J: TRBJ1-5; D: .; V: TRBV6-9; length: 15; CDR3: CASSPPPRTNQPQHF; DNA: TGTGCCAGCAGCCCACCACCCAGGACGAATCAGCCCCAGCATTTT
size: .; J: TRBJ2-1; D: .; V: TRBV7-9; length: 14; CDR3: CASSGGGTYNEQFF; DNA: TGTGCCAGCAGCGGAGGCGGGACCTACAATGAGCAGTTCTTC
size: .; J: TRBJ2-3; D: .; V: TRBV29-1; length: 13; CDR3: CSVVPGGTDTQYF; DNA: TGCAGCGTTGTCCCAGGGGGCACAGATACGCAGTATTTT
size: .; J: TRBJ2-7; D: .; V: TRBV28; length: 14; CDR3: CASSLYPKTYEQYF; DNA: TGTGCCAGCAGTTTATATCCGAAGACCTACGAGCAGTACTTC
size: .; J: TRBJ2-7; D: TRBD2; V: TRBV7-8; length: 15; CDR3: CASSPGLEGSYEQYF; DNA: TGTGCCAGCAGCCCCGGACTAGAAGGGTCCTACGAGCAGTACTTC
size: .; J: TRBJ2-7; D: .; V: TRBV18; length: 14; CDR3: CASSPLAEQDEQYF; DNA: TGTGCCAGCTCACCACTAGCTGAGCAGGATGAGCAGTACTTC
size: .; J: TRBJ2-1; D: .; V: TRBV30; length: 13; CDR3: CALGRTGSNEQFF; DNA: TGTGCCTTGGGCCGCACAGGGTCCAATGAGCAGTTCTTC
size: .; J: TRBJ2-7; D: .; V: TRBV7-9; length: 14; CDR3: CASSVDPGAYEQYF; DNA: TGTGCCAGCAGCGTAGACCCGGGGGCCTACGAGCAGTACTTC
size: once; J: TRBJ2-3; D: .; V: TRBV20-1; length: 11; CDR3: CSARDTDTQYF; DNA: TGCAGTGCTAGAGATACAGATACGCAGTATTTT
size: .; J: TRBJ2-2; D: TRBD1; V: TRBV2; length: 16; CDR3: CASRQDRVSGTGELFF; DNA: TGTGCCAGCAGACAGGACAGGGTTTCTGGCACCGGGGAGCTGTTTTTT
size: .; J: TRBJ2-2; D: TRBD2; V: TRBV6-7; length: 16; CDR3: CASSNPSGRYTGELFF; DNA: TGTGCCAGCAGTAACCCTAGCGGGAGGTACACCGGGGAGCTGTTTTTT
size: .; J: TRBJ1-1; D: .; V: TRBV18; length: 12; CDR3: CASSMTNTEAFF; DNA: TGTGCCAGCTCAATGACGAACACTGAAGCTTTCTTT
size: .; J: TRBJ1-2; D: .; V: TRBV29-1; length: 16; CDR3: CSVLRGWDLAGYGYTF; DNA: TGCAGCGTTTTGCGGGGATGGGACTTGGCGGGCTATGGCTACACCTTC
size: .; J: TRBJ2-7; D: .; V: TRBV6-1; length: 11; CDR3: CASSENYEQYF; DNA: TGTGCCAGCAGCGAAAACTACGAGCAGTACTTC
size: once; J: TRBJ1-5; D: .; V: TRBV28; length: 16; CDR3: CASSPPAGLRNQPQHF; DNA: TGTGCCAGCAGTCCGCCGGCGGGGCTGAGAAATCAGCCCCAGCATTTT
size: .; J: TRBJ2-2; D: .; V: TRBV11-3; length: 13; CDR3: CASSSRGGGELFF; DNA: TGTGCCAGCAGCTCCAGGGGAGGCGGGGAGCTGTTTTTT
size: .; J: TRBJ2-3; D: TRBD2; V: TRBV4-2; length: 18; CDR3: CASSRTSGSKGSTDTQYF; DNA: TGTGCCAGCAGCCGGACTAGCGGGAGCAAGGGTAGCACAGATACGCAGTATTTT
size: once; J: TRBJ2-3; D: TRBD2; V: TRBV5-1; length: 16; CDR3: CASSLGTSGPSDTQYF; DNA: TGCGCCAGCAGCCTAGGGACTAGCGGCCCTTCGGATACGCAGTATTTT
size: .; J: TRBJ2-5; D: .; V: TRBV7-2; length: 14; CDR3: CASSLARGGLTQYF; DNA: TGTGCCAGCAGCTTGGCCCGGGGTGGGCTGACCCAGTACTTC
size: .; J: TRBJ2-2; D: TRBD1; V: TRBV6-4; length: 16; CDR3: CASRRQGFRDTGELFF; DNA: TGTGCCAGCAGACGACAGGGCTTCCGTGACACCGGGGAGCTGTTTTTT
size: .; J: TRBJ2-1; D: .; V: TRBV4-3; length: 15; CDR3: CASSQVGGDHNEQFF; DNA: TGCGCCAGCAGCCAAGTCGGGGGTGATCACAATGAGCAGTTCTTC
size: .; J: TRBJ1-1; D: .; V: TRBV5-1; length: 13; CDR3: CASSLPQGTEAFF; DNA: TGCGCCAGCAGCTTGCCCCAGGGGACTGAAGCTTTCTTT
size: .; J: TRBJ1-1; D: TRBD1; V: TRBV18; length: 15; CDR3: CASSPQTGVSTEAFF; DNA: TGTGCCAGCTCACCTCAGACAGGGGTAAGCACTGAAGCTTTCTTT
size: .; J: TRBJ1-1; D: .; V: TRBV11-2; length: 14; CDR3: CASSPRGRDPEAFF; DNA: TGTGCCAGCAGCCCACGGGGGAGGGACCCTGAAGCTTTCTTT
size: .; J: TRBJ2-1; D: .; V: TRBV7-2; length: 15; CDR3: CASSFPGGEYNEQFF; DNA: TGTGCCAGCAGCTTCCCTGGCGGCGAGTACAATGAGCAGTTCTTC
size: .; J: TRBJ1-5; D: .; V: TRBV7-2; length: 14; CDR3: CASSQRYSNQPQHF; DNA: TGTGCCAGCAGCCAACGCTATAGCAATCAGCCCCAGCATTTT
size: .; J: TRBJ2-3; D: TRBD2; V: TRBV10-3; length: 15; CDR3: CAISETSGSTDTQYF; DNA: TGTGCCATCAGTGAGACTAGCGGGAGTACAGATACGCAGTATTTT
size: .; J: TRBJ1-5; D: TRBD1; V: TRBV27; length: 15; CDR3: CASTVSGTGIQPQHF; DNA: TGTGCCAGCACCGTATCCGGGACAGGGATTCAGCCCCAGCATTTT
size: once; J: TRBJ2-5; D: .; V: TRBV18; length: 13; CDR3: CASSRLTQETQYF; DNA: TGTGCCAGCTCCCGGCTAACGCAAGAGACCCAGTACTTC
size: .; J: TRBJ2-5; D: .; V: TRBV10-3; length: 14; CDR3: CAISRGIYQETQYF; DNA: TGTGCCATCAGTCGAGGGATATACCAAGAGACCCAGTACTTC
size: .; J: TRBJ2-3; D: TRBD2; V: TRBV7-8; length: 18; CDR3: CASSLLRTSGPSTDTQYF; DNA: TGTGCCAGCAGCTTACTTAGGACTAGCGGTCCGAGCACAGATACGCAGTATTTT
size: once; J: TRBJ1-2; D: TRBD1; V: TRBV6-6; length: 14; CDR3: CASSSHQGDYGYTF; DNA: TGTGCCAGCAGTTCCCATCAGGGGGACTATGGCTACACCTTC
size: once; J: TRBJ1-5; D: .; V: TRBV5-4; length: 13; CDR3: CASSLYGNQPQHF; DNA: TGTGCCAGCAGCTTGTATGGCAATCAACCCCAGCATTTT
size: .; J: TRBJ1-1; D: .; V: TRBV7-3; length: 14; CDR3: CASSLSRLNTEAFF; DNA: TGTGCCAGCAGCTTATCTAGGTTGAACACTGAAGCTTTCTTT
size: .; J: TRBJ2-1; D: .; V: TRBV5-6; length: 16; CDR3: CASSLEGGVTYNEQFF; DNA: TGTGCCAGCAGCTTGGAAGGGGGAGTCACCTACAATGAGCAGTTCTTC
size: .; J: TRBJ1-1; D: TRBD1; V: TRBV29-1; length: 15; CDR3: CSVGTGAWGSTEAFF; DNA: TGCAGCGTCGGGACAGGAGCCTGGGGGAGTACTGAAGCTTTCTTT
size: once; J: TRBJ1-2; D: TRBD1; V: TRBV2; length: 17; CDR3: CASGISRGHQSNYGYTF; DNA: TGTGCCAGCGGTATTAGCAGGGGGCACCAGTCTAACTATGGCTACACCTTC
size: .; J: TRBJ2-7; D: TRBD1; V: TRBV4-2; length: 14; CDR3: CASSQADRGYEQYF; DNA: TGTGCCAGCAGCCAGGCGGACAGGGGGTACGAGCAGTACTTC
size: .; J: TRBJ2-1; D: TRBD2; V: TRBV30; length: 15; CDR3: CAWSGRLAGGNEQFF; DNA: TGTGCCTGGAGTGGCAGACTAGCGGGTGGGAATGAGCAGTTCTTC
size: few; J: TRBJ1-1; D: TRBD1; V: TRBV27; length: 16; CDR3: CASSSLTGKVNTEAFF; DNA: TGTGCCAGCAGTTCCCTGACAGGGAAGGTGAACACTGAAGCTTTCTTT
size: .; J: TRBJ2-2; D: .; V: TRBV10-1; length: 13; CDR3: CASSELITGELFF; DNA: TGCGCCAGCAGTGAGTTGATCACCGGGGAGCTGTTTTTT
size: .; J: TRBJ1-5; D: .; V: TRBV19; length: 13; CDR3: CASTPDLREPQHF; DNA: TGTGCCAGTACCCCGGACCTAAGGGAGCCCCAGCATTTT
size: once; J: TRBJ1-1; D: TRBD1; V: TRBV30; length: 15; CDR3: CAWKRRGPLNTEAFF; DNA: TGTGCCTGGAAACGCAGGGGGCCCTTGAACACTGAAGCTTTCTTT
size: .; J: TRBJ1-2; D: .; V: TRBV27; length: 13; CDR3: CASSFKGYYGYTF; DNA: TGTGCCAGCAGTTTTAAGGGTTACTATGGCTACACCTTC
size: .; J: TRBJ2-2; D: TRBD2; V: TRBV7-6; length: 16; CDR3: CASSAGTSPDTGELFF; DNA: TGTGCCAGCAGCGCTGGGACTAGCCCAGACACCGGGGAGCTGTTTTTT
size: .; J: TRBJ2-5; D: .; V: TRBV14; length: 15; CDR3: CASSQDLRAQETQYF; DNA: TGTGCCAGCAGCCAAGATCTTCGCGCGCAAGAGACCCAGTACTTC
size: .; J: TRBJ1-2; D: .; V: TRBV4-1; length: 11; CDR3: CASSQAGGYTF; DNA: TGCGCCAGCAGCCAGGCAGGTGGCTACACCTTC
size: once; J: TRBJ1-5; D: .; V: TRBV7-9; length: 14; CDR3: CASSSTASNQPQHF; DNA: TGTGCCAGCAGCTCAACAGCAAGCAATCAGCCCCAGCATTTT
size: once; J: TRBJ2-1; D: .; V: TRBV10-1; length: 14; CDR3: CASSRGTSYNEQFF; DNA: TGCGCCAGTTCTCGGGGTACGTCCTACAATGAGCAGTTCTTC